The 15 T cell receptor beta chains below were found in one sample sequenced in a study of response to subunit inactivated influenza vaccine. TCRdb fed the RT-PCR reads into MiXCR, producing one record per CDR3 protein. The data show 250,000 to 350,000 distinct CDR3 sequences, with roughly 22% seen just once and about 9.3% held by the top ten. Sequencing used PBMCs from blood, obtained roughly 20 months after vaccination. These receptors were collected from a man aged 50-75 years who received an inactivated influenza vaccine.

Only a few counts were recorded for this clonotype. CDR3 bases: TGTGCCAGCAGCCAGAGCCCAGGGGCGGGGAAGCCCCAGCATTTT. Translating gives CASSQSPGAGKPQHF. J is TRBJ1-5 and V is TRBV7-2; tentatively, D is TRBD1 (6 bases). The CDR3 length is 15 residues. V was clipped by 5 bases and J by 8 bases, with 19 bases between them. CDR1 SGHTA and CDR2 FQGNSA come from the germline V gene.

This clonotype was recorded a few times. The genes are TRBV4-3 and TRBJ2-3, with D possibly being TRBD1 or TRBD2 (5 bases each). CDR3 size: 18 residues. V dropped 3 bases and J dropped 5 bases, with 24 bases sitting between them. Germline CDR1 is LGHNA and CDR2 is YSLEER. DNA for the CDR3: TGCGCCAGCAGCCACCTAAGAGGGGTGACGGGGTGGATAGATACGCAGTATTTT. It encodes CASSHLRGVTGWIDTQYF.

The chain has TRBV7-9 and TRBJ1-1, with unresolved D. Germline CDR1 and CDR2: SEHNR and FQNEAQ (reference sequence). Trimming pared 5 bases from V and 4 bases from J, leaving 8 bases between. The length of the CDR3 is 12 residues. The CDR3 sequence: CASSPSTTEAFF. CDR3 DNA sequence: TGTGCCAGCAGCCCCAGTACCACTGAAGCTTTCTTT.

This clonotype showed up just a few times. This rearrangement joins TRBV12-3 or TRBV12-4 to TRBJ1-2, with D uncertain. The CDR3 extends over 17 amino acids. V was shortened by 1 base and J by 2 bases, with 17 bases between the two germline ends. CDR3 sequence reads: CASSLVFRPNGNYGYTF. The DNA for the CDR3 is TGTGCCAGCAGTTTAGTATTCAGGCCCAACGGGAACTATGGCTACACCTTC.

This clonotype was seen a handful of times. The rearrangement joins TRBV20-1 to TRBJ1-5; D uncertain. V lost 0 bases and J 7 bases, leaving 4 bases between the germline ends. This CDR3 has 11 residues. The V gene's germline CDR1 is DFQATT and CDR2 SNEGSKA (reference sequence). CDR3: CSARDGQPQHF. CDR3 in DNA: TGCAGTGCTAGAGATGGACAGCCCCAGCATTTT.

The table lists this clonotype with a few counts. V and J are TRBV5-4 and TRBJ1-1; no clear D gene. Per germline, CDR1 SGHNT and CDR2 YYREEE (reference sequence). Trimming shortened V by 4 bases and J by 5 bases, and 15 bases separated the two germline ends. The CDR3 runs 14 residues. The CDR3, as DNA: TGTGCCAGCAGCCCCGACCAAGGGCTAACTGAAGCTTTCTTT. Its translation is CASSPDQGLTEAFF.

This clonotype was counted between two and nine times. V usage is TRBV20-1 and J usage is TRBJ1-5, with D tentatively TRBD1 (6 bases). CDR3 length: 14 residues. Germline V gives CDR1 DFQATT, CDR2 SNEGSKA (reference sequence). The ends were cut back, 6 bases at V and 3 bases at J, with 15 bases in the middle. DNA of the CDR3: TGCAGTGCAGAGCCCCGACAGGTCAATCAGCCCCAGCATTTT. Amino acids: CSAEPRQVNQPQHF.

This clonotype was counted many times. The chain uses TRBV4-2 and TRBJ1-4; D is possibly TRBD1 (6 bases). CDR3 length equals 15 residues. Trimming left V 0 bases short and J 4 bases short, with 9 bases between. In germline, CDR1 is LGHNA, CDR2 YNFKEQ. CDR3 in amino acids: CASSQEDSLNEKLFF. In DNA, the CDR3 is TGTGCCAGCAGCCAAGAGGACAGTCTTAATGAAAAACTGTTTTTT.

The sample holds a few counts of this clonotype. Sequence at one end of the junction differs from germline and may be a read error. The chain carries TRBV7-8 and TRBJ2-2, with a possible D match to TRBD2 (5 bases). Germline V lookup: CDR1 SGHVS, CDR2 FQNEAQ. The CDR3 is made up of 16 amino acids. The CDR3 nucleotides are TGTGCCAGCAACTTACTGTGGCTAGCCAACACCGGGGAGCTGTTTTTT. Encoded protein: CASNLLWLANTGELFF.

The chain joins TRBV20-1 to TRBJ1-1, with 8 bases that match TRBD1. This CDR3 has 15 amino acids. V lost 2 bases to trimming and J lost 1 base; unmatched junction nucleotides: 6. The V gene's germline CDR1 is DFQATT and CDR2 SNEGSKA (reference sequence). For the CDR3, the DNA is TGCAGTGCTAGAAGGACAGGGCACCCGAACACTGAAGCTTTCTTT. Its protein is CSARRTGHPNTEAFF.

This clonotype was recorded a few times. V and J are TRBV12-3 or TRBV12-4 and TRBJ2-5; a weak D match, TRBD2 (6 bases). The CDR3 extends over 15 amino acids. Trimming cost V 6 bases and J 2 bases, with 16 bases left between them. The CDR3 DNA is TGTGCCAGCAGCATAGGAGGGGTCACGCAAGAGACCCAGTACTTC. Protein sequence: CASSIGGVTQETQYF.

This clonotype has just a few counts. The gene calls are TRBV5-6 and TRBJ2-1, with TRBD1 matching over 9 bases. CDR3 length equals 15 residues. CDR1 and CDR2 from the germline V gene are SGHDT and YYEEEE. The trim removed 3 bases at V and 7 bases at J, leaving 8 bases unmatched. The DNA of the CDR3 is TGTGCCAGCAGCTCGGGGACAGGGCCGCGTAATGAGCAGTTCTTC. This gives the protein CASSSGTGPRNEQFF.

This clonotype was counted at least ten times. The rearrangement uses TRBV20-1 and TRBJ1-2; D remains ambiguous. CDR1 is DFQATT, CDR2 SNEGSKA, per germline (reference sequence). The CDR3 loop spans 13 amino acids. With 2 bases removed from V and 3 bases from J, the gap between germline ends came to 10 bases. The CDR3 coding sequence is TGCAGTGCTAGAATCGTCTCCCACTATGGCTACACCTTC. Translating it yields CSARIVSHYGYTF.

The chain has TRBV7-6 and TRBJ2-7, with TRBD2 identical over 11 bases. There are 16 residues in the CDR3. The V segment lost 3 bases and the J segment 2 bases; nucleotides outside the gene matches: 6. Germline loops: CDR1 SGHVS, CDR2 FNYEAQ. The CDR3 spells CASSFTLAGGPYEQYF. The CDR3 coding sequence is TGTGCCAGCAGCTTCACGCTAGCGGGAGGACCCTACGAGCAGTACTTC.

The sample holds one count of this clonotype. The V and J genes are TRBV12-3 or TRBV12-4 and TRBJ2-7; 12 bases map to TRBD2. CDR3 size: 13 residues. J was trimmed by 5 bases and V by 6 bases; bases with no gene match: 2. CDR3 nucleotide sequence: TGTGCCAGCAGGACTAGCGGGAGTGACGAGCAGTACTTC. Translated: CASRTSGSDEQYF.